This T cell receptor (beta chain) was observed in a study of blood T cell repertoires in COVID-19. The protocol was immunoSEQ multiplex PCR, while the TCRdb copy is restricted to in-frame clones and leaves out a portion. Of approximately 290,000 clones in the sample, 80% to 95% were seen once. V was clipped by 5 bases and J by 2 bases; unmatched bases: 11. Germline CDR1 SNHLY, CDR2 FYNNEI. The CDR3 totals 16 residues. Material: PBMCs or T cells enriched from blood (not recorded which). The TCR sequence derives from a woman under 40 who had recovered from COVID-19. V and J are TRBV2 and TRBJ2-7, with 8 bases that match TRBD1. CDR3 amino acids: CASSQTGVAYAYEQYF. The CDR3 DNA reads as TGTGCCAGCAGTCAGACAGGGGTCGCTTACGCCTACGAGCAGTACTTC.